The clone carrying this T cell receptor (beta chain) came up a few times. Its antigen is not identified. The Oncomine TCR Beta short-read assay was what sequenced the DNA obtained from cultured CD4+ T cells. TCRdb recomputed calls from the PCR reads with MiXCR, one row per CDR3 protein. The table shows under 25,000 distinct CDR3 sequences, with around 50% occurring only once. The data were taken from a study of vaccination and CD4 T cells after COVID-19. General observations from the study: Convalescent patients had a median approximately 86% of reactive clones appearing only post-vaccination.

Treatment: roughly 10-day PBMC culture with coronavirus spike peptide pools or control peptides (ViraFEST assay). For ViraFEST, peptide pools expanded antigen-specific T cells, after which the TCRs were sequenced. The TCR comes from a human donor with COVID-19. The sample was cultured CD4+ T cells from blood.

The CDR3 sequence: CASRQGGGAAEQYF. The DNA for the CDR3 is TGTGCCAGCAGACAAGGCGGGGGGGCCGCCGAGCAGTACTTC. The chain combines TRBV6-2 or TRBV6-3 with TRBJ2-7; 9 positions match TRBD2. The ends lost 6 bases at V and 6 bases at J; junction bases unmatched: 9. The CDR3 is 14 amino acids. Germline CDR1 MNHEY, CDR2 SVGEGT.